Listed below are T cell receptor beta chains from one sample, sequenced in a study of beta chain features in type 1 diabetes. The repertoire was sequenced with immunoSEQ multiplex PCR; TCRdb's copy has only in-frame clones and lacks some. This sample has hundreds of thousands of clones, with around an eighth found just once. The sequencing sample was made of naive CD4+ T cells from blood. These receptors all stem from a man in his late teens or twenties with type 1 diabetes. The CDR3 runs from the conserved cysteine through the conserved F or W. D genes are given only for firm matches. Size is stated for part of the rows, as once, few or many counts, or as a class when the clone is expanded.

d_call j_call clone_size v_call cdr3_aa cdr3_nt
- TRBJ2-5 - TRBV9 CASSVPALGGGETQYF TGTGCCAGCAGCGTACCAGCTCTAGGAGGTGGTGAGACCCAGTACTTC
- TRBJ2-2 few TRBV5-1 CALRAPGAGELFF TGCGCATTAAGGGCTCCTGGGGCCGGGGAGCTGTTTTTT
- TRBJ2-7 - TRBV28 CASSPGASGPQYF TGTGCCAGCAGCCCGGGGGCTAGCGGCCCGCAGTACTTC
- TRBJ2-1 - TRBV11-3 CASSLSMRVSVDEQFF TGTGCCAGCAGCTTATCAATGCGGGTTTCTGTGGATGAGCAGTTCTTC
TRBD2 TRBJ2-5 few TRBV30 CAWSVTSGGETQYF TGTGCCTGGAGTGTGACTAGCGGGGGAGAGACCCAGTACTTC
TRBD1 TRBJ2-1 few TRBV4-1 CASSQDWGQGRKGEQFF TGCGCCAGCAGCCAAGATTGGGGACAGGGGCGCAAGGGTGAGCAGTTCTTC
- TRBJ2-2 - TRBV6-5 CASRVRANTGELFF TGTGCCAGCAGAGTCAGGGCCAACACCGGGGAGCTGTTTTTT
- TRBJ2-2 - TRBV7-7 CASSFPLGPNTGELFF TGTGCTAGCAGCTTCCCTCTTGGACCGAACACCGGGGAGCTGTTTTTT
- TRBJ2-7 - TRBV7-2 CASSLDGISSYEQYF TGTGCCAGCAGCTTAGACGGGATAAGCTCCTACGAGCAGTACTTC
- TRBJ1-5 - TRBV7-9 CASSSSGFYGNQPQHF TGTGCCAGCAGCTCCTCAGGGTTTTACGGCAATCAGCCCCAGCATTTT
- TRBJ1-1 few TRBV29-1 CSVEAPPWEAFF TGCAGCGTTGAAGCTCCCCCCTGGGAAGCTTTCTTT
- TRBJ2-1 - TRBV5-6 CASSRRGSYNEQFF TGTGCCAGCAGCCGCAGGGGATCCTACAATGAGCAGTTCTTC
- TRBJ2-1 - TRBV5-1 CASRFGGTPYNEQFF TGCGCCAGCAGGTTCGGAGGGACACCCTACAATGAGCAGTTCTTC
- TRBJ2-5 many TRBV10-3 CAIRGEETQYF TGTGCCATCAGGGGGGAAGAGACCCAGTACTTC
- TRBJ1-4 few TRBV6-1 CASRQRLGEKLFF TGTGCCAGCCGACAGAGGTTGGGTGAAAAACTGTTTTTT
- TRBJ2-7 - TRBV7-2 CASSFSGVIPYEQYF TGTGCCAGCAGCTTCTCAGGGGTTATCCCCTACGAGCAGTACTTC
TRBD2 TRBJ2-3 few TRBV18 CASSPTSGSTDTQYF TGTGCCAGCTCACCAACTAGCGGAAGCACAGATACGCAGTATTTT
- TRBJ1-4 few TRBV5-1 CASSLALLSGEKLFF TGCGCCAGCAGCTTGGCCCTATTATCGGGGGAGAAACTGTTTTTT
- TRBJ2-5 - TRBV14 CASSQGTVLQETQYF TGTGCCAGCAGCCAAGGAACAGTGCTCCAAGAGACCCAGTACTTC
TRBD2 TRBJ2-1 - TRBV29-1 CSVLAGGPIRYNEQFF TGCAGCGTTCTAGCGGGAGGTCCAATCCGCTACAATGAGCAGTTCTTC
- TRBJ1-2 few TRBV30 CACLSGLWGYTF TGTGCATGCCTCTCAGGGTTATGGGGCTACACCTTC
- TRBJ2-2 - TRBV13 CASSSRIGELFF TGTGCCAGCAGCTCCCGTATCGGGGAGCTGTTTTTT
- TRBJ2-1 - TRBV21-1 CASTENEQFF TGTGCCAGCACCGAGAATGAGCAGTTCTTC
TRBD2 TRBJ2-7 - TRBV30 CAWDLTSGLGEQYF TGTGCCTGGGACCTAACTAGCGGCTTAGGGGAGCAGTACTTC